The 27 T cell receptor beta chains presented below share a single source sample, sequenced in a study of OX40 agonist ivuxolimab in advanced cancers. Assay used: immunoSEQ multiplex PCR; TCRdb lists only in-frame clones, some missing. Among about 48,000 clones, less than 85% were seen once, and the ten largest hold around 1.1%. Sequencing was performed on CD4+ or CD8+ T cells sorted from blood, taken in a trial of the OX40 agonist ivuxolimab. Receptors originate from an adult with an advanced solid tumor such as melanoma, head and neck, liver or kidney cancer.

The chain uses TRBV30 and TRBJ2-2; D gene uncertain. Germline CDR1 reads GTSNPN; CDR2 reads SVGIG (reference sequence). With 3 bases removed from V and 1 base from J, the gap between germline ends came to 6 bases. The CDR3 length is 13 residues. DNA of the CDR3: TGTGCCTGGAGAAGAGAGAACACCGGGGAGCTGTTTTTT. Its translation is CAWRRENTGELFF.

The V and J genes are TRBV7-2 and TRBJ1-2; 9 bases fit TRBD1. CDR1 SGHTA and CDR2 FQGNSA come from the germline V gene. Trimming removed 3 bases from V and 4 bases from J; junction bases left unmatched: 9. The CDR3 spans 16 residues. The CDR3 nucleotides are TGTGCCAGCAGCTTCACCCCGGGACAGGGAGGCTATGGCTACACCTTC. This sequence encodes CASSFTPGQGGYGYTF. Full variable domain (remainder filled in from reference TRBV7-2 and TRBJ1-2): GAGVSQSPSNKVTEKGKDVELRCDPISGHTALYWYRQSLGQGLEFLIYFQGNSAPDKSGLPSDRFSAERTGGSVSTLTIQRTQQEDSAVYLCASSFTPGQGGYGYTFGSGTRLTVV.

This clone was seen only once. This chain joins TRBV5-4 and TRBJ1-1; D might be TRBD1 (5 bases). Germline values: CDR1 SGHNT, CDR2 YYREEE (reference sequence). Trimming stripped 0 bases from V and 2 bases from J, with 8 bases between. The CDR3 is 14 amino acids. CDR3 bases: TGTGCCAGCAGCTTGGGGGGGGAAAACACTGAAGCTTTCTTT. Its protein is CASSLGGENTEAFF.

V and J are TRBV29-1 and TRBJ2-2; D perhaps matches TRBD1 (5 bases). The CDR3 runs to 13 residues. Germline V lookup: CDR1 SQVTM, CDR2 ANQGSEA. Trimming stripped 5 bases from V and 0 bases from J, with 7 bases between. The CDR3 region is CSVSRANTGELFF. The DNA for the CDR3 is TGCAGCGTTAGCAGGGCGAACACCGGGGAGCTGTTTTTT.

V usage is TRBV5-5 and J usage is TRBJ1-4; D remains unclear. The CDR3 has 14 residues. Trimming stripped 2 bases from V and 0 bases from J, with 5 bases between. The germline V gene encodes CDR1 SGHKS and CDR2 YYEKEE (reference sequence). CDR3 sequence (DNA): TGTGCCAGCAGCTTAATCGCAACTAATGAAAAACTGTTTTTT. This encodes CASSLIATNEKLFF.

The CDR3 spells CASSPVAGGSYEQYF. The CDR3 DNA is TGTGCCAGCTCACCGGTCGCGGGGGGTTCCTACGAGCAGTACTTC. This chain uses TRBV18 with TRBJ2-7, with 8 nucleotides matching TRBD2. The CDR3 covers 15 residues. J gave up 1 base and V 3 bases, and 5 bases lay outside the gene matches. Germline loops: CDR1 KGHSH, CDR2 LQKENI.

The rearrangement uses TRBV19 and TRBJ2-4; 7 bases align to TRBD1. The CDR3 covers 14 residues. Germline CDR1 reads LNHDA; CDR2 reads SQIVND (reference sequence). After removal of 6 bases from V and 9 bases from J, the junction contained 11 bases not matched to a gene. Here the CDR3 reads CASSPQTGQGIQYF. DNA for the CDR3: TGTGCCAGTAGCCCTCAGACAGGGCAGGGCATTCAGTACTTC.

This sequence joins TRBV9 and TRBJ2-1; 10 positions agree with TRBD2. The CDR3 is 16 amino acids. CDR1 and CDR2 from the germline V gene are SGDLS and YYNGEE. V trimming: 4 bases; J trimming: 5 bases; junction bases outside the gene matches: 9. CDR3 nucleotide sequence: TGTGCCAGCAGCCCACGAGCGGGGGGGCCTCACAATGAGCAGTTCTTC. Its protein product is CASSPRAGGPHNEQFF.

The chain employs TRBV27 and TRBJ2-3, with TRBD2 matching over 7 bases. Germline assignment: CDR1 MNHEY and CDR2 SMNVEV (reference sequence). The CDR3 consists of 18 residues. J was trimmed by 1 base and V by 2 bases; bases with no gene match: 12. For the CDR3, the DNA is TGTGCCAGCAGTTTAATGGTACGCGGGAGCGGGGGCACAGATACGCAGTATTTT. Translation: CASSLMVRGSGGTDTQYF.

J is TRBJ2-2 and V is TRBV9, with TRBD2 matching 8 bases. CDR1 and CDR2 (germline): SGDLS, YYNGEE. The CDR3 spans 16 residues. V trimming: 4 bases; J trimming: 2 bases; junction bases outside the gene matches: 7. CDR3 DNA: TGTGCCAGCAGCCTTAGAGCGGGGGTCAACACCGGGGAGCTGTTTTTT. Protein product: CASSLRAGVNTGELFF.

In nucleotides, the CDR3 is TGTGCCATCAGTGAGTCGGGGGGAGGCTACACCTTC. Translating it yields CAISESGGGYTF. The chain couples TRBV10-3 to TRBJ1-2, with TRBD1 as a possible D gene (5 bases). Trimming shortened V by 0 bases and J by 8 bases, and 7 bases separated the two germline ends. This CDR3 has 12 amino acids. In germline, CDR1 is ENHRY, CDR2 SYGVKD.

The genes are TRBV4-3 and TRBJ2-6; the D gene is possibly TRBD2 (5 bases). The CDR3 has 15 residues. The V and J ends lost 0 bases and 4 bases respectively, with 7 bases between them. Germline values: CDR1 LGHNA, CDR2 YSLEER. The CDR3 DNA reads TGCGCCAGCAGCCAAGAAGCGGCCGGGGCCAACGTCCTGACTTTC. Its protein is CASSQEAAGANVLTF.

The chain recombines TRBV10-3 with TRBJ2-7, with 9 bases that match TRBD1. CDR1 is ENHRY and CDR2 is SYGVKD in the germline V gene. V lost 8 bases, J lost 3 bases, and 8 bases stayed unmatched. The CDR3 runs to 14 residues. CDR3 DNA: TGTGCCATCGAACCCGGGACAGGGAACTACGAGCAGTACTTC. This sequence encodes CAIEPGTGNYEQYF.

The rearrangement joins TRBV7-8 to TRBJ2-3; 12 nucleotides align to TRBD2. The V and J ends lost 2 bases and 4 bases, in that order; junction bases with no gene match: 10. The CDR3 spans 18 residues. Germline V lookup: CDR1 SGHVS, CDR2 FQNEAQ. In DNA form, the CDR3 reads TGTGCCAGCAGCTTAATTCCTAGCGGGGGGGCCGTGGCAGATACGCAGTATTTT. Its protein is CASSLIPSGGAVADTQYF.

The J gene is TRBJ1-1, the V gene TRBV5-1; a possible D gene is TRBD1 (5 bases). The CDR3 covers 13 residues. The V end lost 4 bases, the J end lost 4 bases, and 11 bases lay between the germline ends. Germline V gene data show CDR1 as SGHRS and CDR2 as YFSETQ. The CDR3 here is CASSQGRGTEAFF. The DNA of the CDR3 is TGCGCCAGCAGCCAGGGACGGGGCACTGAAGCTTTCTTT.

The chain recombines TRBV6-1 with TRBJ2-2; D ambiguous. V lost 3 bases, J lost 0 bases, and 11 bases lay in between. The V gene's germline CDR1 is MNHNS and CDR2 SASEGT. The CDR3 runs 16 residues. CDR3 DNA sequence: TGTGCCAGCAGTGATCCAGGATCCCCGAACACCGGGGAGCTGTTTTTT. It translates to CASSDPGSPNTGELFF.

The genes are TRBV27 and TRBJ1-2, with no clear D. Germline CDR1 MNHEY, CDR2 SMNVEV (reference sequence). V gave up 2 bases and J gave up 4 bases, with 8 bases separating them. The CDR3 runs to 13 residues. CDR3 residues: CASSLQATYGYTF. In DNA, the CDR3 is TGTGCCAGCAGTTTACAGGCCACCTATGGCTACACCTTC.

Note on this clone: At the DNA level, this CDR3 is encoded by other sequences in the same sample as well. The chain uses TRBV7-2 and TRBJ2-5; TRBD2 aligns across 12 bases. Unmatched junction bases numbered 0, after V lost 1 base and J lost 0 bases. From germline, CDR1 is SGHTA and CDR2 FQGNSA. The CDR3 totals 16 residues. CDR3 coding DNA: TGTGCCAGCAGCTTAGGACTAGCGGGGGACCAAGAGACCCAGTACTTC. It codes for CASSLGLAGDQETQYF.

CDR3 residues: CASSPWTSGSVADTQYF. CDR3 in DNA: TGTGCCAGCAGCCCTTGGACTAGCGGGAGTGTGGCAGATACGCAGTATTTT. The chain employs TRBV7-9 and TRBJ2-3; TRBD2 agrees at 13 bases. Trimming cost V 5 bases and J 4 bases; bases outside gene matches: 9. In germline, CDR1 is SEHNR, CDR2 FQNEAQ (reference sequence). The CDR3 extends over 17 amino acids.

The CDR3 region has the DNA TGTGCCTGGAGTGTACGGCGGGGAGAGCAGTTCTTC. It is translated as CAWSVRRGEQFF. The chain employs TRBV30 and TRBJ2-1, with D perhaps TRBD2 (6 bases). With 0 bases removed from V and 10 bases from J, the gap between germline ends came to 10 bases. Looked up from germline, CDR1 is GTSNPN and CDR2 is SVGIG (reference sequence). The CDR3 has 12 amino acids.

CDR3: CASSTRTGDYEQYF. The CDR3 DNA is TGTGCCAGCAGTACTCGGACGGGAGACTACGAGCAGTACTTC. The chain carries TRBV27 and TRBJ2-7; D is possibly TRBD2 (6 bases). Looked up from germline, CDR1 is MNHEY and CDR2 is SMNVEV (reference sequence). This CDR3 has 14 residues. V lost 5 bases, J lost 3 bases, and 14 bases lay in between.

The CDR3 spells CASSTRFGENIQYF. In DNA, the CDR3 is TGCGCCAGCAGCACCCGCTTTGGCGAAAACATTCAGTACTTC. This chain connects TRBV4-1 to TRBJ2-4; unclear D gene. V dropped 5 bases and J dropped 5 bases, with 13 bases sitting between them. CDR1 is MGHRA and CDR2 is YSYEKL in the germline V gene. The CDR3 runs 14 residues.

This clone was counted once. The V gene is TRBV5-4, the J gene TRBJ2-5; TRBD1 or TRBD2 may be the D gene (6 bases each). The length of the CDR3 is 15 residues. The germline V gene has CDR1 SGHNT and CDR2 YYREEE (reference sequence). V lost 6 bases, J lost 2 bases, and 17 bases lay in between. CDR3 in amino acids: CASTSRGPRQETQYF. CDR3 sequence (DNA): TGTGCCAGCACCTCTCGGGGGCCTAGGCAAGAGACCCAGTACTTC.

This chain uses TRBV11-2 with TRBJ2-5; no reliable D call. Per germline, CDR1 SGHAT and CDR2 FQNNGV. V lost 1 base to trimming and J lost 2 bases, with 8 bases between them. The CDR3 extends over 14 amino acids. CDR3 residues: CASSLVVGQETQYF. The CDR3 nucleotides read TGTGCCAGCAGCTTAGTAGTAGGACAAGAGACCCAGTACTTC.

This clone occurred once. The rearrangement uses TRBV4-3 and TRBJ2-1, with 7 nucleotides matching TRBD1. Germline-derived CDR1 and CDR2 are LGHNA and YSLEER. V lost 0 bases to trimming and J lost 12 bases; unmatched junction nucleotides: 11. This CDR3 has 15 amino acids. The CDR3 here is CASSQDLTGSRGQFF. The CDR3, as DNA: TGCGCCAGCAGCCAAGATCTGACAGGGTCTCGAGGGCAGTTCTTC.

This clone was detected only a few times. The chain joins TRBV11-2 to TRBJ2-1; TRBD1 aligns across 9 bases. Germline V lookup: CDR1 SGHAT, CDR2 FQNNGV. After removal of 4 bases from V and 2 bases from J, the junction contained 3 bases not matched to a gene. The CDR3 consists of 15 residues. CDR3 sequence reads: CASSSGQGPYNEQFF. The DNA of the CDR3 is TGTGCCAGCAGCTCGGGACAGGGTCCCTACAATGAGCAGTTCTTC.

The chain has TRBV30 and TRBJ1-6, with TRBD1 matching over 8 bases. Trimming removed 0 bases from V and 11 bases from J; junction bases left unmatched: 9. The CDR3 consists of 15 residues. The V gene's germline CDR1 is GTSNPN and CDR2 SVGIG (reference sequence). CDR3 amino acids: CAWSVNDRGWTPLHF. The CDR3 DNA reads TGTGCCTGGAGTGTAAACGACAGGGGATGGACACCCCTCCACTTT.